The next 7 T cell receptor beta chains were all read from a single sample in a study of T cell responses to AZD1222 COVID-19 vaccine. Data came from immunoSEQ multiplex PCR; TCRdb stores just in-frame clones and leaves some out. Among about 120,000 clones listed, 70% to 90% were seen once. The sequencing here drew on peripheral blood, taken on day 0 of AZD1222 vaccination. All receptors derive from an adult in good health.

The V and J genes are TRBV15 and TRBJ2-1, with 12 nucleotides matching TRBD2. Germline CDR1 LNHNV, CDR2 YYDKDF (reference sequence). The CDR3 is made up of 16 amino acids. V was pared by 1 base and J by 8 bases, with 6 bases of the junction left unmatched. As DNA, the CDR3 is TGTGCCACCAGCAGAGGCCCTAGCGGGAGGGCCGATGAGCAGTTCTTC. Protein product: CATSRGPSGRADEQFF.

The rearrangement joins TRBV6-5 to TRBJ2-1; D ambiguous. CDR1 is MNHEY and CDR2 is SVGAGI in the germline V gene. The CDR3 has 11 residues. Trimming cost V 5 bases and J 9 bases, with 8 bases left between them. Here the CDR3 reads CASSRTVEQFF. The CDR3 DNA reads as TGTGCCAGCAGTCGTACGGTTGAGCAGTTCTTC.

The CDR3 DNA is TGTGCCAGCAGCTTATTGTCCAATCAGCCCCAGCATTTT. Amino acid sequence: CASSLLSNQPQHF. The J gene is TRBJ1-5, the V gene TRBV11-3; D not certain. CDR1 and CDR2 from the germline V gene are SGHNT and YENEEA. CDR3 length equals 13 residues. V was trimmed by 2 bases and J by 3 bases, leaving 5 bases between them.

The genes are TRBV30 and TRBJ2-3; TRBD2 matches at 14 bases. V lost 6 bases and J lost 0; bases outside the gene matches: 11. This CDR3 is 18 amino acids long. Germline assignment: CDR1 GTSNPN and CDR2 SVGIG (reference sequence). The CDR3: CACGRTSGRSLSTDTQYF. CDR3 coding DNA: TGTGCCTGTGGTCGGACTAGCGGGAGGTCCCTTAGCACAGATACGCAGTATTTT. Supplemented by reference TRBV30 and TRBJ2-3, the full variable domain reads SQTIHQWPATLVQPVGSPLSLECTVEGTSNPNLYWYRQAAGRGLQLLFYSVGIGQISSEVPQNLSASRPQDRQFILSSKKLLLSDSGFYLCACGRTSGRSLSTDTQYFGPGTRLTVL.

The chain uses TRBV6-5 and TRBJ2-4, with 10 bases lining up with TRBD1. CDR1 and CDR2 (germline): MNHEY, SVGAGI. The ends lost 5 bases at V and 9 bases at J; junction bases unmatched: 10. The CDR3 length is 15 residues. The CDR3 sequence is CASSPRGTGATIQYF. CDR3 nucleotide sequence: TGTGCCAGCAGTCCCCGAGGGACAGGGGCTACCATTCAGTACTTC.

The V call is TRBV7-6, the J call TRBJ1-1; D remains unclear. Germline-derived CDR1 and CDR2 are SGHVS and FNYEAQ. Trimming took 5 bases from V and 1 from J, leaving 8 bases between them. This CDR3 has 13 amino acids. The DNA for the CDR3 is TGTGCCAGCAGCGTGGGAGAGAACACTGAAGCTTTCTTT. It specifies CASSVGENTEAFF.

The chain couples TRBV21-1 to TRBJ1-5; the table calls TRBD1, which could not be checked here. TRBV21-1 is noted as a pseudogene. The CDR3 runs 13 residues. CDR3 coding DNA: TGTGCCAGCGAACAGGGTGGCAATCAGCCCCAGCATTTT. Protein product: CASEQGGNQPQHF.